A single sample is the source of the 17 T cell receptor beta chains below, sequenced in a study of shared clonotypes between healthy human individuals. Using immunoSEQ multiplex PCR, the repertoire was profiled, and TCRdb retains in-frame clones only, with some absent. Among over 1.5 million clones listed, 95% to 99% were seen once. Sequenced sample: naive CD4+ T cells sorted from blood. Regarding subset: CD45RA+ positively selected. The receptor source for this set is a man aged 30-40 years in good health.

This clone was seen just once. The chain carries TRBV9 and TRBJ2-7; TRBD1 might be the D (6 bases). V lost 2 bases and J lost 0, with 18 bases in between. The CDR3 is made up of 17 amino acids. Looked up from germline, CDR1 is SGDLS and CDR2 is YYNGEE. For the CDR3, the DNA is TGTGCCAGCAGCGTTTCGGCCGCCTGGGACAACTCCTACGAGCAGTACTTC. Translated: CASSVSAAWDNSYEQYF.

This clone showed up just once. The rearrangement joins TRBV4-1 to TRBJ2-3; 8 nucleotides line up with TRBD1. This CDR3 region has 17 residues. Unmatched junction bases numbered 12, after V lost 1 base and J lost 6 bases. CDR1 MGHRA and CDR2 YSYEKL come from the germline V gene. CDR3 protein: CASSQGMGTGTWDTQYF. The CDR3 DNA reads as TGCGCCAGCAGCCAAGGAATGGGGACAGGTACTTGGGATACGCAGTATTTT.

This clone has just one count. The chain has TRBV28 and TRBJ2-7; 11 bases align to TRBD1. CDR1 and CDR2 from the germline V gene are MDHEN and SYDVKM. With 4 bases clipped from V and 9 bases from J, the junction kept 11 bases outside the gene matches. This CDR3 is built from 15 residues. The CDR3 is CASSSPVGQGAGQYF. CDR3 nucleotide sequence: TGTGCCAGCAGTTCCCCGGTCGGACAGGGGGCTGGGCAGTACTTC.

The chain couples TRBV5-1 to TRBJ2-7; D possibly corresponds to TRBD1 (6 bases). V was pared by 1 base and J by 2 bases, with 10 bases between. The germline CDR1 and CDR2 sequences are SGHRS and YFSETQ. The length of the CDR3 is 14 residues. The CDR3 nucleotides are TGCGCCAGCAGCTTGCGCAGGGGTCCCTACGAGCAGTACTTC. Protein: CASSLRRGPYEQYF.

The chain uses TRBV5-1 and TRBJ2-1, with TRBD2 matching 10 bases. This CDR3 contains 15 residues. Germline CDR1 is SGHRS and CDR2 is YFSETQ. J gave up 9 bases and V 1 base, and 7 bases lay outside the gene matches. The CDR3 nucleotides are TGCGCCAGCAGCTTGACCAGCGGGAGGGTAAGTGAGCAGTTCTTC. Translated: CASSLTSGRVSEQFF.

V usage is TRBV6-1 and J usage is TRBJ1-5; D gene ambiguous. This CDR3 is built from 14 residues. V dropped 6 bases and J dropped 0 bases, with 9 bases sitting between them. Germline values: CDR1 MNHNS, CDR2 SASEGT. The CDR3 region is CASSSLYSNQPQHF. The CDR3 DNA follows: TGTGCCAGCAGCAGCCTTTATAGCAATCAGCCCCAGCATTTT.

This clone showed up just once. The rearrangement uses TRBV6-5 and TRBJ1-5, with D tentatively TRBD1 (5 bases). Per germline, CDR1 MNHEY and CDR2 SVGAGI. The CDR3 is 15 residues long. Between the trimmed V and J ends, which lost 7 bases and 8 bases, there was a span of 21 bases. The DNA for the CDR3 is TGTGCCAGCAAAGGAACTGGCGAGGCCAGGGAGCCCCAGCATTTT. Translated: CASKGTGEAREPQHF.

In this sample, this clone turned up once. The chain couples TRBV5-1 to TRBJ2-5; 7 bases are shared with TRBD1. CDR3 size: 13 residues. Germline CDR1 reads SGHRS; CDR2 reads YFSETQ. Unmatched junction bases numbered 4, after V lost 4 bases and J lost 4 bases. The CDR3 sequence is CASSTGDGETQYF. The CDR3, as DNA: TGCGCCAGCAGCACAGGGGACGGAGAGACCCAGTACTTC.

The chain employs TRBV6-1 and TRBJ2-7; 8 nucleotides line up with TRBD2. The CDR3 totals 16 residues. The junction had 13 bases not matched to a gene; V was cut back by 4 bases and J by 5 bases. The germline V gene encodes CDR1 MNHNS and CDR2 SASEGT. The CDR3 DNA is TGTGCCAGCAGTGGAGTGACACTAAGCGGGAGCCACGAGCAGTACTTC. Its translation is CASSGVTLSGSHEQYF.

V usage is TRBV2 and J usage is TRBJ2-5; D unclear. With 7 bases removed from V and 4 bases from J, the gap between germline ends came to 16 bases. The CDR3 runs to 14 residues. CDR1 and CDR2 from the germline V gene are SNHLY and FYNNEI. The CDR3 nucleotides are TGTGCCAGCACCCGACAAGGATCGGGAGAGACCCAGTACTTC. It codes for CASTRQGSGETQYF. Full variable domain (rest looked up from reference TRBV2 and TRBJ2-5): EPEVTQTPSHQVTQMGQEVILRCVPISNHLYFYWYRQILGQKVEFLVSFYNNEISEKSEIFDDQFSVERPDGSNFTLKIRSTKLEDSAMYFCASTRQGSGETQYFGPGTRLLVL.

The gene calls are TRBV18 and TRBJ1-3; 9 nucleotides align to TRBD1. The CDR3 has 19 amino acids. Germline V gene data show CDR1 as KGHSH and CDR2 as LQKENI. V was clipped by 1 base and J by 0 bases; unmatched bases: 10. CDR3 sequence: CASSPLHQRGQGSGNTIYF. The CDR3 DNA reads TGTGCCAGCTCACCACTTCATCAACGGGGACAGGGCTCTGGAAACACCATATATTTT.

The gene calls are TRBV28 and TRBJ1-1; a weak D match, TRBD1 (5 bases). Germline CDR1 MDHEN, CDR2 SYDVKM. The length of the CDR3 is 13 residues. Trimming took off 9 bases at V and 5 bases at J, with 16 bases between the two ends. CDR3 DNA: TGTGCCAGTCGACCCCCAGGGAGAACTGAAGCTTTCTTT. This gives the protein CASRPPGRTEAFF.

The chain uses TRBV29-1 and TRBJ2-5; 7 bases match TRBD1. V was clipped by 6 bases and J by 1 base; unmatched bases: 8. Germline values: CDR1 SQVTM, CDR2 ANQGSEA. The CDR3 is 14 amino acids. CDR3 DNA sequence: TGCAGCGTCGGCAAGACAGGGCTCCAAGAGACCCAGTACTTC. This codes for CSVGKTGLQETQYF.

The gene calls are TRBV7-9 and TRBJ2-2, with D unresolved. V dropped 5 bases and J dropped 2 bases, with 9 bases sitting between them. The CDR3 runs to 14 residues. Germline CDR1 is SEHNR and CDR2 is FQNEAQ (reference sequence). The CDR3, as DNA: TGTGCCAGCAGCCCTCTTATTAACACCGGGGAGCTGTTTTTT. This encodes CASSPLINTGELFF.

The chain links TRBV5-8 to TRBJ2-5, with TRBD2 identical over 10 bases. Per germline, CDR1 SGHTS and CDR2 YDEGEE. This CDR3 comprises 15 residues. Losses at the gene ends were 4 bases for V and 6 bases for J; bases not matched to a gene: 9. CDR3 sequence: CASSGGTSAWKTQYF. DNA for the CDR3: TGTGCCAGCAGCGGGGGGACTAGCGCTTGGAAGACCCAGTACTTC.

The chain uses TRBV5-6 and TRBJ2-1; 11 bases agree with TRBD2. The CDR3 sequence is 15 residues long. J gave up 7 bases and V 4 bases, and 7 bases lay outside the gene matches. Germline V gene sequence: CDR1 SGHDT, CDR2 YYEEEE. The CDR3 here is CASSPRTSGLNEQFF. For the CDR3, the DNA is TGTGCCAGCAGCCCCCGGACTAGCGGGTTGAATGAGCAGTTCTTC. Full variable domain (remainder filled in from reference TRBV5-6 and TRBJ2-1): DAGVTQSPTHLIKTRGQQVTLRCSPKSGHDTVSWYQQALGQGPQFIFQYYEEEERQRGNFPDRFSGHQFPNYSSELNVNALLLGDSALYLCASSPRTSGLNEQFFGPGTRLTVL.

The chain links TRBV19 to TRBJ2-1; D is unresolved. In germline, CDR1 is LNHDA, CDR2 SQIVND (reference sequence). This CDR3 comprises 16 residues. V dropped 5 bases and J dropped 4 bases, with 18 bases sitting between them. The CDR3 reads CASSLSKGSSYNEQFF. CDR3 in DNA: TGTGCCAGTAGTCTTTCCAAGGGCTCTTCGTACAATGAGCAGTTCTTC.